This T cell receptor (beta chain) was obtained from a study of OX40 agonist ivuxolimab in advanced cancers. Overall study context: A history of anti-PD-1, anti-PD-L1 or anti-CTLA-4 therapy was acceptable, and about 37% had some.

Only in-frame clones appear in the TCRdb table, and some are missing; sequencing was by immunoSEQ multiplex PCR. In the table there are 20,000 to 30,000 clones, 88% of which are singletons. General study results and limits: Still undetermined is the antigen specificity of the expanded peripheral T cells. The study observed clonal expansion of CD4+ and CD8+ blood T cells by week 6 at 0.1 to 3.0 mg/kg. Certain nonresponders likewise exhibited a low normalized T-cell clonal expansion.

A note on this clone: Its antigen is as yet unknown.

The sequencing here drew on CD4+ or CD8+ T cells sorted from blood, taken in a trial of the OX40 agonist ivuxolimab. This receptor was taken from an adult with an advanced solid tumor such as melanoma, head and neck, liver or kidney cancer.

This CDR3 reads CASSLRGNNSPLHF. The CDR3 DNA sequence: TGCGCCAGCAGCCTCAGGGGGAATAATTCACCCCTCCACTTT. The rearrangement uses TRBV5-1 and TRBJ1-6, with TRBD1 identical over 7 bases. Germline CDR1 SGHRS, CDR2 YFSETQ. The CDR3 covers 14 residues. V dropped 4 bases and J dropped 5; count of bases not matched to a gene: 3.